This T cell receptor beta chain was obtained from a study of blood T cell repertoires in COVID-19. Study as a whole: Samples taken during acute and convalescent COVID-19 were collected in the United States, Italy and Spain. PBMCs, B-cell-depleted T cells, or T cells provided the cDNA or gDNA that made up the material.

Source study methods: How many nucleated cells were present was estimated from reference gene primer amplification. Measured with immunoSEQ multiplex PCR; TCRdb has only the in-frame clones, and not every one. V and J calls and clone size are copied from that table; D and trimming were computed from the DNA. The sample lists some 100,000 clones, more than 65% seen once, with 15% to 20% in the top ten. Germline loops: CDR1 MDHEN, CDR2 SYDVKM. V lost 6 bases to trimming and J lost 6 bases; unmatched junction nucleotides: 8. This CDR3 has 15 residues. The receptor comes from a human donor in a cohort sampled during active COVID-19. This rearrangement joins TRBV28 to TRBJ1-4, with 9 bases that match TRBD1. Sequencing was carried out using peripheral blood. The CDR3 is CASRLDGTGYEKLFF. CDR3 nucleotides: TGTGCCAGCAGATTAGACGGGACAGGGTATGAAAAACTGTTTTTT.